One and the same sample provided the 9 T cell receptor beta chains below, sequenced in a study of human T cells and chemical hapten exposure. TCRdb reanalysed the RACE reads using MiXCR and keeps one entry per CDR3 protein. The repertoire consists of tens of thousands of distinct CDR3 sequences, with under 10% occurring once and the leading ten covering approximately 1.5%. The time point: healthy volunteer bleed at 6 weeks. The starting material, unfractionated whole blood, was used for total RNA extraction. Sequencing was done on a sample of whole blood. The receptors here all came from a male donor in good health. Some clones in this sample may be carry-over from other donors' samples.

V usage is TRBV10-1 and J usage is TRBJ2-7; 8 bases match TRBD1. J gave up 4 bases and V 2 bases, and 16 bases lay outside the gene matches. The V gene's germline CDR1 is WNHNN and CDR2 SYGVQD (reference sequence). The CDR3 consists of 18 residues. CDR3 nucleotides: TGCGCCAGCAGTGAGATTGGACCGCGGACAGGGAAGCCTTACGAGCAGTACTTC. Translating it yields CASSEIGPRTGKPYEQYF.

This clonotype was seen a handful of times. This sequence joins TRBV25-1 and TRBJ2-7; D might be TRBD1 (6 bases). The CDR3 covers 14 residues. The germline V and J ends were trimmed by 1 base and 3 bases, with 10 bases remaining between them. Germline lookup yields CDR1 MGHDK and CDR2 SYGVNS. The CDR3 sequence: CASSEWEQGYEQYF. CDR3 in DNA: TGTGCCAGCAGTGAATGGGAACAGGGCTACGAGCAGTACTTC.

This clonotype was detected many times. The chain employs TRBV12-3 or TRBV12-4 and TRBJ1-2, with D uncertain. CDR3 length: 15 residues. V lost 3 bases to trimming and J lost 4 bases, with 15 bases between them. CDR3 DNA: TGTGCCAGCAGTTTGGCAGGAGAGGGTAGCTATGGCTACACCTTC. It translates to CASSLAGEGSYGYTF.

This clonotype was seen ten or more times. The V call is TRBV10-2, the J call TRBJ1-6; D gene uncertain. The CDR3 sequence is 16 residues long. Looked up from germline, CDR1 is WSHSY and CDR2 is SAAADI. V was pared by 1 base and J by 7 bases, with 14 bases between. The CDR3 is CASSEYGPAANSPLHF. Here the CDR3 DNA reads TGCGCCAGCAGTGAGTATGGGCCTGCCGCCAATTCACCCCTCCACTTT.

This clonotype came up many times. The chain couples TRBV11-3 to TRBJ1-5; no definite D call. V lost 7 bases, J lost 7 bases, and 11 bases lay in between. Germline V gene data show CDR1 as SGHNT and CDR2 as YENEEA. CDR3 size: 12 residues. This CDR3 reads CASMRRSQPQHF. CDR3 nucleotide sequence: TGTGCCAGCATGAGGAGATCCCAGCCCCAGCATTTT. Looking up the rest from reference TRBV11-3 and TRBJ1-5 gives the full variable domain: EAGVVQSPRYKIIEKKQPVAFWCNPISGHNTLYWYLQNLGQGPELLIRYENEEAVDDSQLPKDRFSAERLKGVDSTLKIQPAELGDSAVYLCASMRRSQPQHFGDGTRLSIL.

There are many counts of this clonotype. The genes are TRBV9 and TRBJ1-2; the D gene is possibly TRBD1 (6 bases). V gave up 5 bases and J gave up 4 bases, with 15 bases separating them. This CDR3 spans 14 amino acids. CDR1 and CDR2 (germline): SGDLS, YYNGEE. In DNA form, the CDR3 reads TGTGCCAGCAGTCATGACAGGCCGTTCTATGGCTACACCTTC. Its protein is CASSHDRPFYGYTF. Complete variable domain (other parts from reference TRBV9 and TRBJ1-2): DSGVTQTPKHLITATGQRVTLRCSPRSGDLSVYWYQQSLDQGLQFLIQYYNGEERAKGNILERFSAQQFPDLHSELNLSSLELGDSALYFCASSHDRPFYGYTFGSGTRLTVV.

This clonotype appeared a single time. This rearrangement joins TRBV20-1 to TRBJ2-3, with a tentative D call TRBD1 (6 bases). V shed 5 bases and J shed 0 bases, with 21 bases lying between them. Per germline, CDR1 DFQATT and CDR2 SNEGSKA (reference sequence). The CDR3 has 17 residues. CDR3: CSAEDITGTPSTDTQYF. DNA for the CDR3: TGCAGTGCTGAGGACATTACAGGGACGCCTAGCACAGATACGCAGTATTTT.

The table lists this clonotype with a few counts. The chain has TRBV7-9 and TRBJ2-4; TRBD2 matches 8 bases. Germline CDR1 SEHNR, CDR2 FQNEAQ (reference sequence). Trimming removed 7 bases from V and 1 base from J; junction bases left unmatched: 12. The CDR3 is 17 amino acids. CDR3 protein: CASTPVRGVKAKNIQYF. The CDR3 nucleotides read TGTGCCAGCACCCCGGTGCGGGGGGTTAAGGCCAAAAACATTCAGTACTTC.

The chain recombines TRBV6-6 with TRBJ2-7, with D perhaps TRBD1 (5 bases). The germline V gene encodes CDR1 MNHNY and CDR2 SVGAGI (reference sequence). V was trimmed by 0 bases and J by 3 bases, leaving 9 bases between them. This CDR3 is built from 14 residues. The DNA of the CDR3 is TGTGCCAGCAGTTACTCGTCAGGGAACTACGAGCAGTACTTC. Protein: CASSYSSGNYEQYF.